This TCR beta chain was sequenced in a study of PD-1 blockade in classical Hodgkin lymphoma (dated by TCRdb to about 2020). Background on the whole study: Nivolumab dosing was 3 mg/kg intravenously every 2 weeks, continuing until either disease progression or unacceptable toxicity. A peripheral blood immune signature of response to PD-1 blockade in classical Hodgkin lymphoma was defined using TCR beta sequencing and CyTOF. Overall results and qualifications from the work: Baseline TCR diversity was reported as lower in newly diagnosed patients than in healthy donors, and lower still in relapsed/refractory patients. Trial patients achieving complete response had baseline diversity similar to newly diagnosed patients, whereas partial responders and progressors had significantly lower diversity. CD4+ but not CD8+ TCR diversity rose significantly by C4D1 (p=0.0027 vs p=0.16), most apparent in complete responders (p=0.02). Diversity was lower in patients who began nivolumab less than 1 year after ASCT, so these patients were left out of later analyses to avoid confounding by immune reconstitution. The study was restricted to a single clinical trial cohort, and the causes of repertoire differences, possibly disease activity or prior therapy, were left undefined.

In the paper's terms, the time point label means: cycle 2 day 1 (C2D1) of nivolumab. Every trial patient had relapsed after autologous stem cell transplantation, and cohorts A, B and C differed in prior brentuximab vedotin exposure. The trial cohort comprised around 60 patients with relapsed/refractory classical Hodgkin lymphoma whose best overall responses were complete response, partial response or progressive disease. In the multi-cohort phase II CheckMate 205 trial, trial patients received single-agent nivolumab. An independent review committee assessed best overall response using the 2007 International Working Group response criteria. Trial PBMCs were collected immediately before nivolumab initiation (C1D1) and during therapy at cycle 2 day 1 and cycle 4 day 1. After peripheral blood was drawn into 8 mL Vacutainer Cell Preparation Tubes, PBMCs were isolated by centrifugation and then cryopreserved.

The CDR3, cysteine through phenylalanine, is 14 amino acids long. Of all the DNA, just the CDR3 is kept, 42 bases in frame from base 1. A distance of 13 bases separates the germline ends of V and J, which lose 3 bases and 7 bases respectively. CDR1 and CDR2, per the germline V gene, are SGHTA and FQGTGA. Genomic DNA was isolated using the Qiagen DNeasy kit from unsorted PBMCs as well as from negatively selected CD4+ and CD8+ fractions. Amplification of TCR beta CDR3 regions was done by immunoSEQ multiplex PCR with primers that anneal to V and J segments. Amplification bias was minimized using a synthetic immune receptor repertoire, and residual bias was removed computationally after sequencing. On the authors' methods: Repertoire diversity was quantified as the Shannon entropy index using custom Python scripts. The unsorted, CD4+ and CD8+ repertoires were each analyzed separately, with the exception of combined analyses, where CD4+ and CD8+ sequences were merged in silico. A clone counted as expanded when the clone's frequency after treatment rose at least 2-fold relative to C1D1, and clones undetected at baseline were given a pseudocount of 0.5. Clones with 0 or 1 copy at C1D1 were classified as singleton clones, and clones with 2 or more copies were classified as non-singleton clones. Clones expanded in unsorted samples were annotated as CD4+, CD8+ or unknown by matching protein sequences in sorted samples from the same patient. Wilcoxon tests were applied to paired samples to test diversity changes from C1D1 to C4D1. In TCRdb, the immuneACCESS table is reduced to in-frame sequences with V and J assigned. These tables do not hold every clone; where another copy was compared, an unresolved V gene accounts for under half, and the others remain unexplained. V, J and clone size are taken as reported in that table, and D and trimming were inferred from the DNA itself. Here the sample has about 58,000 clones; 85% to 95% occur a single time. More than 9% of the sample is in the top ten clones.

This clone was seen just once. No antigen is known for it. Base qualities are not provided; no much larger clone lies one nucleotide away. The sample in question was peripheral blood mononuclear cells (PBMCs), obtained before the second cycle of nivolumab. The chain is made from TRBV7-3 and TRBJ2-1, and TRBD1 may be the D gene, going by 5 matching bases. The clonotype comes from a human donor with classical Hodgkin lymphoma. The bases are TGTGCCAGCAGCTTTACTCCAGGGAATAATGAGCAGTTCTTC. Translated, this gives CASSFTPGNNEQFF.